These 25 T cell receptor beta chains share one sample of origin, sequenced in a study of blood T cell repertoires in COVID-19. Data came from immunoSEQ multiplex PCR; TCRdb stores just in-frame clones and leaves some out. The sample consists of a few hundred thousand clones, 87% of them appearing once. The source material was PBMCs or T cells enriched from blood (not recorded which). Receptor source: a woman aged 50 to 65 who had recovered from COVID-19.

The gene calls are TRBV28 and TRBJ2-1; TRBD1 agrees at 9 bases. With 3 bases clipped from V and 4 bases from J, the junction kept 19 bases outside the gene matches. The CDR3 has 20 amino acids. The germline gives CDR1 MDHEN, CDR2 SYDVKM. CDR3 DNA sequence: TGTGCCAGCAGTTTCCCCCAGGTTGCCCCCACGGGACAGGGTTACAATGAGCAGTTCTTC. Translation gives CASSFPQVAPTGQGYNEQFF.

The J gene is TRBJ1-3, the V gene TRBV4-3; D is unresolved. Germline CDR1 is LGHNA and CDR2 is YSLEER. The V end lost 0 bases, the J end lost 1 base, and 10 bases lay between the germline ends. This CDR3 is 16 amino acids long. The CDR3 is CASSQDRRVSGNTIYF. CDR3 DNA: TGCGCCAGCAGCCAAGATCGAAGAGTGTCTGGAAACACCATATATTTT.

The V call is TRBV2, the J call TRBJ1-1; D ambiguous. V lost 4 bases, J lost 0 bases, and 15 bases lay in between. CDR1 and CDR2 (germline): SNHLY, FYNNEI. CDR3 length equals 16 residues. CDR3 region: CASSAPTPGMNTEAFF. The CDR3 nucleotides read TGTGCCAGCAGTGCCCCGACACCAGGCATGAACACTGAAGCTTTCTTT.

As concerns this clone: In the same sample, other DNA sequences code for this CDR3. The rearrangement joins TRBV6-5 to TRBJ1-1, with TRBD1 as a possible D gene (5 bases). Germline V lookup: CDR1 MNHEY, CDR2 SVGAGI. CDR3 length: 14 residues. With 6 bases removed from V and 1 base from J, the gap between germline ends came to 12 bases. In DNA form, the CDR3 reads TGTGCCAGCAGCCCAAGGAGGGGGAACACTGAAGCTTTCTTT. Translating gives CASSPRRGNTEAFF.

The CDR3 nucleotides read TGCAGTGCAAGTCAGCGGGACCGGGGGGTAGGCGTAGGATCACCCCTCCACTTT. This translates into CSASQRDRGVGVGSPLHF. This sequence joins TRBV20-1 and TRBJ1-6, with a weak D call TRBD1 (5 bases). The germline gives CDR1 DFQATT, CDR2 SNEGSKA (reference sequence). With 6 bases removed from V and 10 bases from J, the gap between germline ends came to 31 bases. CDR3 size: 18 residues.

CDR3 coding DNA: TGTGCCAGCAACCCGGGACAGACGGATCAGCCCCAGCATTTT. It is translated as CASNPGQTDQPQHF. The J gene is TRBJ1-5, the V gene TRBV6-6; 7 nucleotides match TRBD1. The CDR3 is 14 residues long. Per the germline V gene, CDR1 is MNHNY and CDR2 is SVGAGI (reference sequence). After removal of 7 bases from V and 5 bases from J, the junction contained 8 bases not matched to a gene.

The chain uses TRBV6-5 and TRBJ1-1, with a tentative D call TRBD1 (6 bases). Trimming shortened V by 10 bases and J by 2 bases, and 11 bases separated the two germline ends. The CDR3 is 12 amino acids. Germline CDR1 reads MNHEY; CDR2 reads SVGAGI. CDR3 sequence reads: CATIRGNTEAFF. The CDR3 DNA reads TGTGCCACCATCAGGGGTAACACTGAAGCTTTCTTT.

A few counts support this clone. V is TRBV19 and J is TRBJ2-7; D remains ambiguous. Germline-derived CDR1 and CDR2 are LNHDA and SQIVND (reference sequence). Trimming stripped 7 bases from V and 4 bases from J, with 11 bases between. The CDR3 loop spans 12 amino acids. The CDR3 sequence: CASNAHGYEQYF. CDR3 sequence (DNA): TGTGCCAGTAACGCACACGGGTACGAGCAGTACTTC.

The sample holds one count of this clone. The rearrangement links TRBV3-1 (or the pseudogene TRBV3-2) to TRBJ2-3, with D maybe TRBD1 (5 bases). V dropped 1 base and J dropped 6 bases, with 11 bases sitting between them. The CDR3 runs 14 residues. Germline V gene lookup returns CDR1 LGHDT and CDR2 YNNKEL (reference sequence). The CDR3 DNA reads TGTGCCAGCAGCCAAGTGACAGCGAAGGATACGCAGTATTTT. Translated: CASSQVTAKDTQYF.

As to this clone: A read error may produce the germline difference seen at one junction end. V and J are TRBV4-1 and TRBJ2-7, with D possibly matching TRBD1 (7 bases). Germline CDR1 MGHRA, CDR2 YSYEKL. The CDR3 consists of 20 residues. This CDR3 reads CASSQAPRGLLDRDSHEQYF. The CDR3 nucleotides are TGCGCCAGCAGCCAAGCGCCTCGGGGACTTCTTGACAGGGACTCCCACGAGCAGTACTTC.

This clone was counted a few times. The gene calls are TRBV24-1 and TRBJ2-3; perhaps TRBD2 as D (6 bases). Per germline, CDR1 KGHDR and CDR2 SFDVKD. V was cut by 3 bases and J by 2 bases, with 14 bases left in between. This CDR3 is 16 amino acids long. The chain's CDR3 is CATSDPNRDFTDTQYF. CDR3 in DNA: TGTGCCACCAGTGATCCAAACCGGGACTTCACAGATACGCAGTATTTT.

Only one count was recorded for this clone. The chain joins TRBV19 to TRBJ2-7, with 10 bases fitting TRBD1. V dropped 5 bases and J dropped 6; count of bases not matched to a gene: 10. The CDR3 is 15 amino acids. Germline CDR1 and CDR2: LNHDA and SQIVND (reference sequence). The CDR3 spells CASSPTGGAETEQYF. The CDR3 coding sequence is TGTGCCAGTAGTCCGACAGGGGGCGCAGAAACCGAGCAGTACTTC.

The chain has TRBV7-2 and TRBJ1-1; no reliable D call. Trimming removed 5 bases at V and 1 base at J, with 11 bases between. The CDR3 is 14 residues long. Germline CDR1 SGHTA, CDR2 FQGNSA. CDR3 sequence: CASSPLTGNTEAFF. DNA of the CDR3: TGTGCCAGCAGCCCTTTGACGGGGAACACTGAAGCTTTCTTT.

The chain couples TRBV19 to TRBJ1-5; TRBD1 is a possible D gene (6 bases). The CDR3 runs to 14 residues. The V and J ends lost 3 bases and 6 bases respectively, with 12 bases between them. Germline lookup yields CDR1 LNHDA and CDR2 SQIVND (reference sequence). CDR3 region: CASSMTGSAQPQHF. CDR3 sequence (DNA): TGTGCCAGTAGTATGACAGGTTCCGCTCAGCCCCAGCATTTT.

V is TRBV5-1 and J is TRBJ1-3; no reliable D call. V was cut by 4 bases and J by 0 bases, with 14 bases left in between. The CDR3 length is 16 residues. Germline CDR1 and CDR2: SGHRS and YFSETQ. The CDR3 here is CASSHSSQLSGNTIYF. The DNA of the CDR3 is TGCGCCAGCAGCCACTCCTCACAGCTCTCTGGAAACACCATATATTTT.

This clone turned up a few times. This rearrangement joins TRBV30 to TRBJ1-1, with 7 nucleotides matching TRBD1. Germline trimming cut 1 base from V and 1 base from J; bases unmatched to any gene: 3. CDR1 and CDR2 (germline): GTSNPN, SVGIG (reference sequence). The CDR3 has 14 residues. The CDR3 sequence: CAWSGDRKNTEAFF. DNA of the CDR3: TGTGCCTGGAGTGGGGACAGAAAGAACACTGAAGCTTTCTTT.

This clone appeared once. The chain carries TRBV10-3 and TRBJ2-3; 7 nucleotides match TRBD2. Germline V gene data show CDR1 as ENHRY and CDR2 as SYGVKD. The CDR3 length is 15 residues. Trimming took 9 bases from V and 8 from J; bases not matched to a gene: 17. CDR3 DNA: TGTGCCATTTCCCCCTCTAGGGAGGGGAGGGGTACGCAGTATTTT. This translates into CAISPSREGRGTQYF.

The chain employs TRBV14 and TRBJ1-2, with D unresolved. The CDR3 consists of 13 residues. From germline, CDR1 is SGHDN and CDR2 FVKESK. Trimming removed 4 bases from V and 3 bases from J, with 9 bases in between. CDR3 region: CASSPMRDYGYTF. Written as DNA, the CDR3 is TGTGCCAGCAGCCCCATGAGGGACTATGGCTACACCTTC.

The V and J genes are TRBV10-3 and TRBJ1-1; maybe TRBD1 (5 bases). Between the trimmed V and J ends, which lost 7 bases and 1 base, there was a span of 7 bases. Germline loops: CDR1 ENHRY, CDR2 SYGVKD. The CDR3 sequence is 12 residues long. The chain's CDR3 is CAIKGENTEAFF. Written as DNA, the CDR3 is TGTGCCATCAAAGGGGAGAACACTGAAGCTTTCTTT.

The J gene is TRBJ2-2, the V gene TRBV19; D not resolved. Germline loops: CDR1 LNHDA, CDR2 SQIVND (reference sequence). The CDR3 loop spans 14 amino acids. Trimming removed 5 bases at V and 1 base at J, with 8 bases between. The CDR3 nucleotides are TGTGCCAGTAGTTCTCCGGGGAACACCGGGGAGCTGTTTTTT. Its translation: CASSSPGNTGELFF.

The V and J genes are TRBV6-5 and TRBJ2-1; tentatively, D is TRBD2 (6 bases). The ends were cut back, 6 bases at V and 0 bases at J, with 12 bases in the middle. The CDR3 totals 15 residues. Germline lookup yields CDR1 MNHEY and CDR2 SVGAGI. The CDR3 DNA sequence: TGTGCCAGCAGGGTGGACGGGAGCTCCTACAATGAGCAGTTCTTC. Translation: CASRVDGSSYNEQFF.

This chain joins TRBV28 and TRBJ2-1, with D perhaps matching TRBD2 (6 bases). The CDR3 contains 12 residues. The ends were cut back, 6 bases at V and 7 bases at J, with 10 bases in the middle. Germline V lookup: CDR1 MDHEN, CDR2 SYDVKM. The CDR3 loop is CASSESGNEQFF. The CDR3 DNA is TGTGCCAGCAGCGAGAGCGGGAATGAGCAGTTCTTC.

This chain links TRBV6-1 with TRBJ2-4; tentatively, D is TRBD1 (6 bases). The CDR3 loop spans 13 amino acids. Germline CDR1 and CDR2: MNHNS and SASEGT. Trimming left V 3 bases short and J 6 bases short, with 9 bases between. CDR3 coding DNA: TGTGCCAGCAGTGATGGACAGCTAAACATTCAGTACTTC. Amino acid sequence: CASSDGQLNIQYF.

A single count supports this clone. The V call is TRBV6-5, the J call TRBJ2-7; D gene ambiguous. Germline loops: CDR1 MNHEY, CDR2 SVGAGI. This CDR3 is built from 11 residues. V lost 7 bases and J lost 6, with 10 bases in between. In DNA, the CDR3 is TGTGCCAGCACCCTCGGTCTCGAGCAGTACTTC. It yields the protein CASTLGLEQYF.

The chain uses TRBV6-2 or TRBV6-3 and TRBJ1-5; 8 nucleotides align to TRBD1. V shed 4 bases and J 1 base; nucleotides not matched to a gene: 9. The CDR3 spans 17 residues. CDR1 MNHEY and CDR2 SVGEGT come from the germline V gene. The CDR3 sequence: CASSSSGTGWSNQPQHF. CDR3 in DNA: TGTGCCAGCAGTTCGTCCGGGACAGGTTGGAGCAATCAGCCCCAGCATTTT.